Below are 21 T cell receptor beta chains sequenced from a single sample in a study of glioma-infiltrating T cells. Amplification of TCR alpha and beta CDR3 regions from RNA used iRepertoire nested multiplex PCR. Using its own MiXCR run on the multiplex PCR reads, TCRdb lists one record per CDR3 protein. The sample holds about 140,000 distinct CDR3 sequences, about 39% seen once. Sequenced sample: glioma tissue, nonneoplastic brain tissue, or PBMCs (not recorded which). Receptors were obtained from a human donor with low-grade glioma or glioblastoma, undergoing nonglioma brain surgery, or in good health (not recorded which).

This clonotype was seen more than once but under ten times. The CDR3 region has the DNA TGTGCCAGCAGTTTTCCCAGCGGAACGTACTCTGGAAACACCATATATTTT. Translated: CASSFPSGTYSGNTIYF. V usage is TRBV28 and J usage is TRBJ1-3; no clear D gene. The CDR3 is 17 amino acids. The germline V gene encodes CDR1 MDHEN and CDR2 SYDVKM. V was clipped by 3 bases and J by 0 bases, with 15 bases between them.

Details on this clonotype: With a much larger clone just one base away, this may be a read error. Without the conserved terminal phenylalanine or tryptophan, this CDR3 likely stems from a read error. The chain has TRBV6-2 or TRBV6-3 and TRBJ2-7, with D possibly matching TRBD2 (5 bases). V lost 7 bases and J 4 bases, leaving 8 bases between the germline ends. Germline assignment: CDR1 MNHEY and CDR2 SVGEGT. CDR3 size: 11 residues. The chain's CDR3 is CASIGGYEQYL. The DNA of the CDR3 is TGTGCCAGCATCGGAGGTTACGAGCAGTACCTC.

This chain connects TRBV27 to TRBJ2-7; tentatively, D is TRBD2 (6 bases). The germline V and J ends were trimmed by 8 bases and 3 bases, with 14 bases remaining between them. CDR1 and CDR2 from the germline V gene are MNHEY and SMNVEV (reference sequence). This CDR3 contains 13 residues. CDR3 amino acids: CASGYRGYYEQYF. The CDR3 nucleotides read TGTGCCAGCGGCTATCGGGGGTACTACGAGCAGTACTTC.

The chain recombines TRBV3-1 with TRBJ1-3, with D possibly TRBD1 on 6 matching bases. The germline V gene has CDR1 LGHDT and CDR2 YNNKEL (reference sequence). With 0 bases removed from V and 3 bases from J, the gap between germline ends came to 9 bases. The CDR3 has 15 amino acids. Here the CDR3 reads CASSQETGIGNTIYF. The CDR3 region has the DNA TGTGCCAGCAGCCAAGAGACAGGAATTGGAAACACCATATATTTT.

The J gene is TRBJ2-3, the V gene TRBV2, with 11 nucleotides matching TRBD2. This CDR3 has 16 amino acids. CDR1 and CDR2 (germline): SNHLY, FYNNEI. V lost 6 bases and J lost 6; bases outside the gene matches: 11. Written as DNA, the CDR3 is TGTGCCAGCAGCCCCCTTCTAGCGGGAGGCGACGATACGCAGTATTTT. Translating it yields CASSPLLAGGDDTQYF.

The chain's CDR3 is CAISELQTGDPEAFF. The CDR3 DNA follows: TGTGCCATCAGTGAGCTTCAAACGGGCGATCCTGAAGCTTTCTTT. The chain uses TRBV10-3 and TRBJ1-1; D unresolved. Germline CDR1 reads ENHRY; CDR2 reads SYGVKD. V was clipped by 2 bases and J by 6 bases, with 16 bases between them. The CDR3 totals 15 residues.

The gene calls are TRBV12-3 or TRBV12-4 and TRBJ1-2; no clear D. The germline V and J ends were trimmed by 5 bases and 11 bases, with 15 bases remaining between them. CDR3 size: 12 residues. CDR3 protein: CASSAGLAGYTF. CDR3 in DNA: TGTGCCAGCAGTGCGGGTCTGGCGGGGTACACCTTC.

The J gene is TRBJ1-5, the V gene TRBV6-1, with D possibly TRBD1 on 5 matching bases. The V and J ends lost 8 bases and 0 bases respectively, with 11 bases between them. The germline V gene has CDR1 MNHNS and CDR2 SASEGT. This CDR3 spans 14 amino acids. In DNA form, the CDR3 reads TGTGCCAGCTGTAAAGGGGATAGCAATCAGCCCCAGCATTTT. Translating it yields CASCKGDSNQPQHF.

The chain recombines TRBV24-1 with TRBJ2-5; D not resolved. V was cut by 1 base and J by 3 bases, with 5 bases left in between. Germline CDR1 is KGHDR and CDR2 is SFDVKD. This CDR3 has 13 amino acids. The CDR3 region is CATSDFSEETQYF. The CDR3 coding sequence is TGTGCCACCAGTGATTTCTCTGAAGAGACCCAGTACTTC.

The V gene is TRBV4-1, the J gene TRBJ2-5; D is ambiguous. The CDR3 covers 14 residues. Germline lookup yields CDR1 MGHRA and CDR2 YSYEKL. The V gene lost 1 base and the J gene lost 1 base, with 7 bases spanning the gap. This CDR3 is CASSQGGSQETQYF. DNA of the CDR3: TGCGCCAGCAGCCAAGGGGGATCCCAAGAGACCCAGTACTTC.

The chain's CDR3 is CASSQEGSGRLNEQFF. Written as DNA, the CDR3 is TGCGCCAGCAGCCAAGAGGGCAGCGGGAGACTAAATGAGCAGTTCTTC. This sequence joins TRBV4-3 and TRBJ2-1, with 8 bases identical to TRBD2. The V gene's germline CDR1 is LGHNA and CDR2 YSLEER. V trimming: 0 bases; J trimming: 7 bases; junction bases outside the gene matches: 8. The CDR3 covers 16 residues.

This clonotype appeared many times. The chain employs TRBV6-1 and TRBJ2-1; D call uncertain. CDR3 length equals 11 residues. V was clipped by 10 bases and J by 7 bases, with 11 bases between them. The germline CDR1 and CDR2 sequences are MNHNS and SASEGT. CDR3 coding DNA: TGTGCCACCAGACTGAAAAATGAGCAGTTCTTC. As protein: CATRLKNEQFF.

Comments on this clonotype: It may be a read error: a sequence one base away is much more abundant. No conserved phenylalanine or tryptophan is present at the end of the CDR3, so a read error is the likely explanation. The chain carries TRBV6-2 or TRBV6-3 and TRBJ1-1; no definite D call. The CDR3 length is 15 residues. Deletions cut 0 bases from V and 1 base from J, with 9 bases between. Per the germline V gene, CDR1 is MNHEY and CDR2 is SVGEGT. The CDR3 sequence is CASSYSARENTEAFS. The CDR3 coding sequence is TGTGCCAGCAGTTACTCTGCCAGAGAGAACACTGAAGCTTTCTCT.

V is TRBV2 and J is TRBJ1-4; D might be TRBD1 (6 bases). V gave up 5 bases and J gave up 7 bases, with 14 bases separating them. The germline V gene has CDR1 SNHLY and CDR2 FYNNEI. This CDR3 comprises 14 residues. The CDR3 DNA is TGTGCCAGCAGTTTGACAGGCCGGGGTGAAAAACTGTTTTTT. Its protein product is CASSLTGRGEKLFF.

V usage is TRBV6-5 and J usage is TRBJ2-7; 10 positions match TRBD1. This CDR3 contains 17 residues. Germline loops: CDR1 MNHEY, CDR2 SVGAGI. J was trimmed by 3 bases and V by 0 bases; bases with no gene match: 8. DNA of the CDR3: TGTGCCAGCAGTTACTCGGTTATGCGGACAGGGGGCTACGAGCAGTACTTC. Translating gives CASSYSVMRTGGYEQYF.

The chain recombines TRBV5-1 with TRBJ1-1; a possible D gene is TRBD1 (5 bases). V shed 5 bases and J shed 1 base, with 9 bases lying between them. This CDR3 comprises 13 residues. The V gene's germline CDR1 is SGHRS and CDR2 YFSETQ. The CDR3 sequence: CASSWDANTEAFF. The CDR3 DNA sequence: TGCGCCAGCAGTTGGGACGCGAACACTGAAGCTTTCTTT.

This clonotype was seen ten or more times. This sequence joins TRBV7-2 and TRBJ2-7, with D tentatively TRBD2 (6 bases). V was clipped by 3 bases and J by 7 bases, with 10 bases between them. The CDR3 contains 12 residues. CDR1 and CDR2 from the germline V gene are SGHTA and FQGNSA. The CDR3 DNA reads TGTGCCAGCAGCTTGTACGGAGGGGAGCAGTACTTC. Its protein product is CASSLYGGEQYF.

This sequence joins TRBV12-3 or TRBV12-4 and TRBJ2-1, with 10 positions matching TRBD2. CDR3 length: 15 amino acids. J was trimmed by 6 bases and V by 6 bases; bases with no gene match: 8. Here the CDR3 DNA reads TGTGCCAGCAGCTGGAGCGGGAGGGCCGTCAATGAGCAGTTCTTC. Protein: CASSWSGRAVNEQFF.

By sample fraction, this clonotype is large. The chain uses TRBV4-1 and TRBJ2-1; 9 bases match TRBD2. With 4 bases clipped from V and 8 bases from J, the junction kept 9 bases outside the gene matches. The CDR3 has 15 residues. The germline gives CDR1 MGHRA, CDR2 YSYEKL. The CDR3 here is CASSRSGGPGDEQFF. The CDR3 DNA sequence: TGCGCCAGCAGCCGTAGCGGGGGACCGGGGGATGAGCAGTTCTTC.

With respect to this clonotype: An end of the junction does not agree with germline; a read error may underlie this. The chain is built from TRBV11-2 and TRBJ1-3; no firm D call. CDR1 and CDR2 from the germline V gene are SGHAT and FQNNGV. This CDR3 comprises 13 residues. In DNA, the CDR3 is TGTGCCGGCAGCTTGAGTTCTGGAAACACCATATATTTT. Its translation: CAGSLSSGNTIYF.

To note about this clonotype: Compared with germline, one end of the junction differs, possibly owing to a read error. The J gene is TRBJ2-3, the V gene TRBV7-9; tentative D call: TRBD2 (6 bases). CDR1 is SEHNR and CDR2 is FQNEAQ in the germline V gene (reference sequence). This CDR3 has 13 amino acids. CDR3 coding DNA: TGTGCCAGCAGCTCCCTAGCGACAGATACGCAGTGTTTT. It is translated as CASSSLATDTQCF.